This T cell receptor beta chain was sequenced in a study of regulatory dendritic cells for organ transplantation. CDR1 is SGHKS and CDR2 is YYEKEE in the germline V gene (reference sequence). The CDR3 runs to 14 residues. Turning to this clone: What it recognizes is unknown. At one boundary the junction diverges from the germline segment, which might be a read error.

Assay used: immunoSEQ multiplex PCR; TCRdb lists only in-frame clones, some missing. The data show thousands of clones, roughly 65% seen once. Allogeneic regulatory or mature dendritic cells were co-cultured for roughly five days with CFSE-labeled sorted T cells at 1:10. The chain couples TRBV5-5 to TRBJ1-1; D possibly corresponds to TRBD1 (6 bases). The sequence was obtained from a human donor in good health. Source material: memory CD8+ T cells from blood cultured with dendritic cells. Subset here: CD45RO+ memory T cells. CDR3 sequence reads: CASSQGAGAEWAFF. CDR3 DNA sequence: TGCGCCAGCAGCCAAGGGGCAGGGGCCGAATGGGCTTTCTTT.